These 2 T cell receptor beta chains share one sample of origin, sequenced in a study of T cell responses to AZD1222 COVID-19 vaccine. Some clones are missing from TCRdb's copy, which holds only in-frame ones; the method was immunoSEQ multiplex PCR. Altogether around 81,000 clones are present, 91% being singletons, with the ten largest covering about 8%. This material consisted of peripheral blood, taken 28 days after the second AZD1222 dose. The source is an adult who received the AZD1222 COVID-19 vaccine.

V gene TRBV5-5 combines with J gene TRBJ2-3, with D possibly matching TRBD1 (8 bases). Between the trimmed V and J ends, which lost 4 bases and 3 bases, there was a span of 12 bases. From germline, CDR1 is SGHKS and CDR2 YYEKEE (reference sequence). The CDR3 length is 14 residues. The DNA for the CDR3 is TGTGCCAGCAGCGAACAGGGGGGGACAGATACGCAGTATTTT. Translating gives CASSEQGGTDTQYF.

The rearrangement links TRBV5-6 to TRBJ2-5; TRBD1 agrees at 8 bases. CDR3 length: 17 amino acids. Losses at the gene ends were 4 bases for V and 5 bases for J; bases not matched to a gene: 16. Germline-derived CDR1 and CDR2 are SGHDT and YYEEEE. This CDR3 is CASSLPATGVGGETQYF. The CDR3 DNA follows: TGTGCCAGCAGCCTCCCCGCGACAGGGGTTGGAGGGGAGACCCAGTACTTC.